Listed below are T cell receptor beta chains from one sample, sequenced in a study of shared clonotypes between healthy human individuals. Profiling relied on immunoSEQ multiplex PCR, and the TCRdb table lists in-frame clones only, not all of them. Of millions of clones in the sample, 85% to 95% were seen once. Sample: naive CD4+ T cells sorted from blood. All receptors derive from a man between 18 and 35 years old in good health. Both conserved end residues are part of each CDR3. Fields, in order: CDR3 DNA, CDR3 protein, D gene, J gene, V gene, clone size. The D gene is left open where the match is weak. Some rows mark clone size as missing; the rest say once, few, many or name a class of expanded clone.

CDR3 DNA: TGCGCCAGCAGCTTGGCAGGGGACGACACCATATATTTT
CDR3 protein: CASSLAGDDTIYF
D gene: -
J gene: TRBJ1-3
V gene: TRBV5-1
clone size: few

CDR3 DNA: TGTGCCAGCTCACCAAACAGGGGGTCCAACACCGGGGAGCTGTTTTTT
CDR3 protein: CASSPNRGSNTGELFF
D gene: TRBD1
J gene: TRBJ2-2
V gene: TRBV18
clone size: -

CDR3 DNA: TGCGCCAGCAGCTTGGGAGACTATAATGAAAAACTGTTTTTT
CDR3 protein: CASSLGDYNEKLFF
D gene: -
J gene: TRBJ1-4
V gene: TRBV5-1
clone size: once

CDR3 DNA: TGTGCCACCAGCACCCGCACAGATACGCAGTATTTT
CDR3 protein: CATSTRTDTQYF
D gene: -
J gene: TRBJ2-3
V gene: TRBV19
clone size: -

CDR3 DNA: TGCAGCGTTGAACGGGGGTCAGTGAACACTGAAGCTTTCTTT
CDR3 protein: CSVERGSVNTEAFF
D gene: -
J gene: TRBJ1-1
V gene: TRBV29-1
clone size: many

CDR3 DNA: TGTGCCAGCAGTGCCCAGGGTTCGGGCGAGCAGTACTTC
CDR3 protein: CASSAQGSGEQYF
D gene: -
J gene: TRBJ2-7
V gene: TRBV2
clone size: -

CDR3 DNA: TGCGCCAGCAGCTTGGACCGGCCTATCAGGACTGAAGCTTTCTTT
CDR3 protein: CASSLDRPIRTEAFF
D gene: -
J gene: TRBJ1-1
V gene: TRBV5-1
clone size: -

CDR3 DNA: TGTGCCAGCAGGCCGGGGTCACCCGCCTACGAGCAGTACTTC
CDR3 protein: CASRPGSPAYEQYF
D gene: -
J gene: TRBJ2-7
V gene: TRBV2
clone size: once

CDR3 DNA: TGTGCCGGCAGCTTAAACAGGGGGGACACCATATATTTT
CDR3 protein: CAGSLNRGDTIYF
D gene: TRBD1
J gene: TRBJ1-3
V gene: TRBV11-2
clone size: once

CDR3 DNA: TGTGCCAGCTCACCAAGGGACAGTGCCTACAATGAGCAGTTCTTC
CDR3 protein: CASSPRDSAYNEQFF
D gene: TRBD1
J gene: TRBJ2-1
V gene: TRBV18
clone size: few

CDR3 DNA: TGTGCCATCAGTGAGTCGATACCGTGGGGGAGGGCTTTGGAGCAGTACTTC
CDR3 protein: CAISESIPWGRALEQYF
D gene: TRBD2
J gene: TRBJ2-7
V gene: TRBV10-3
clone size: -

CDR3 DNA: TGTGCCAGCAGTTTACCGACAGGCATGAACACTGAAGCTTTCTTT
CDR3 protein: CASSLPTGMNTEAFF
D gene: -
J gene: TRBJ1-1
V gene: TRBV28
clone size: -

CDR3 DNA: TGTGCCTGGAGCCTAGGCCAGGGCCGGGGTTCACCCCTCCACTTT
CDR3 protein: CAWSLGQGRGSPLHF
D gene: -
J gene: TRBJ1-6
V gene: TRBV30
clone size: -

CDR3 DNA: TGTGCCAGTAGTAGGGACAGCGGCTACGAGCAGTACTTC
CDR3 protein: CASSRDSGYEQYF
D gene: TRBD1
J gene: TRBJ2-7
V gene: TRBV19
clone size: -

CDR3 DNA: TGTGCCAGCAGCTTAGCTACGGGGGAGAGGTATACGCAGTATTTT
CDR3 protein: CASSLATGERYTQYF
D gene: -
J gene: TRBJ2-3
V gene: TRBV11-2
clone size: -

CDR3 DNA: TGTGCCAGCTCGCGAGTAAAGGACAGACCCCAAGAGACCCAGTACTTC
CDR3 protein: CASSRVKDRPQETQYF
D gene: -
J gene: TRBJ2-5
V gene: TRBV18
clone size: -

CDR3 DNA: TGTGCCAGCAGAAGGGACAGGGGGTCCGGCTACACCTTC
CDR3 protein: CASRRDRGSGYTF
D gene: TRBD1
J gene: TRBJ1-2
V gene: TRBV6-5
clone size: -

CDR3 DNA: TGTGCCAGCAGTGTTCGGGAACTGACTGAAGCTTTCTTT
CDR3 protein: CASSVRELTEAFF
D gene: -
J gene: TRBJ1-1
V gene: TRBV2
clone size: -

CDR3 DNA: TGTGCCAGCAGTGACAGAAGTAGCAATCAGCCCCAGCATTTT
CDR3 protein: CASSDRSSNQPQHF
D gene: -
J gene: TRBJ1-5
V gene: TRBV6-1
clone size: once

CDR3 DNA: TGTGCCAGCAGGGGGGACAGCAACAATTCACCCCTCCACTTT
CDR3 protein: CASRGDSNNSPLHF
D gene: TRBD1
J gene: TRBJ1-6
V gene: TRBV2
clone size: -

CDR3 DNA: TGCGCCAGCAGCCCGGCAGCCTCTAACTATGGCTACACCTTC
CDR3 protein: CASSPAASNYGYTF
D gene: -
J gene: TRBJ1-2
V gene: TRBV5-1
clone size: -

CDR3 DNA: TGTGCCAGTAGTTCGACGACAGGGATGAACACTGAAGCTTTCTTT
CDR3 protein: CASSSTTGMNTEAFF
D gene: TRBD1
J gene: TRBJ1-1
V gene: TRBV19
clone size: -

CDR3 DNA: TGTGCCAGCAGTAACACTAGCCCCTCCTACAATGAGCAGTTCTTC
CDR3 protein: CASSNTSPSYNEQFF
D gene: -
J gene: TRBJ2-1
V gene: TRBV2
clone size: -

CDR3 DNA: TGCGCCAGCAGCCAAGATCAGGGGAGCTCCTACGAGCAGTACTTC
CDR3 protein: CASSQDQGSSYEQYF
D gene: -
J gene: TRBJ2-7
V gene: TRBV4-1
clone size: -

CDR3 DNA: TGCGCCAGCAGCTCAACAGGGGTCGCTGGAAACACCATATATTTT
CDR3 protein: CASSSTGVAGNTIYF
D gene: TRBD1
J gene: TRBJ1-3
V gene: TRBV5-1
clone size: -

CDR3 DNA: TGTGCCTGGAGTCTGGTCGTAGCTGAAGCTTTCTTT
CDR3 protein: CAWSLVVAEAFF
D gene: -
J gene: TRBJ1-1
V gene: TRBV30
clone size: -

CDR3 DNA: TGTGCCAGCAGCGCCTCTTCCTCAAGCTCCTACGAGCAGTACTTC
CDR3 protein: CASSASSSSSYEQYF
D gene: -
J gene: TRBJ2-7
V gene: TRBV5-4
clone size: -

CDR3 DNA: TGTGCCAGCAGGCCGAGAATCTCCTACAATGAGCAGTTCTTC
CDR3 protein: CASRPRISYNEQFF
D gene: -
J gene: TRBJ2-1
V gene: TRBV6-5
clone size: -

CDR3 DNA: TGTGCCAGCAGCGCACAAGACAGGGATAATTCACCCCTCCACTTT
CDR3 protein: CASSAQDRDNSPLHF
D gene: TRBD1
J gene: TRBJ1-6
V gene: TRBV28
clone size: -

CDR3 DNA: TGCGCCAGCAGCTCCCAAGGAACTAACTATGGCTACACCTTC
CDR3 protein: CASSSQGTNYGYTF
D gene: -
J gene: TRBJ1-2
V gene: TRBV5-1
clone size: -

CDR3 DNA: TGTGCCATCAGTGAGTCGACATCCCGGAACACCGGGGAGCTGTTTTTT
CDR3 protein: CAISESTSRNTGELFF
D gene: -
J gene: TRBJ2-2
V gene: TRBV10-3
clone size: -

CDR3 DNA: TGTGCCACAGGGGGCTTTTACAATGAGCAGTTCTTC
CDR3 protein: CATGGFYNEQFF
D gene: TRBD1
J gene: TRBJ2-1
V gene: TRBV27
clone size: -

CDR3 DNA: TGTGCCAGCTCACCTTGGACGAACACTGAAGCTTTCTTT
CDR3 protein: CASSPWTNTEAFF
D gene: -
J gene: TRBJ1-1
V gene: TRBV18
clone size: -

CDR3 DNA: TGTGCCAGCAGCCCCCAACACTCCGGGACAGGACGCTCTGGGGCCAACGTCCTGACTTTC
CDR3 protein: CASSPQHSGTGRSGANVLTF
D gene: TRBD1
J gene: TRBJ2-6
V gene: TRBV9
clone size: -

CDR3 DNA: TGTGCCAGCAGTTCAGGGACAGCCCACACTGAAGCTTTCTTT
CDR3 protein: CASSSGTAHTEAFF
D gene: TRBD1
J gene: TRBJ1-1
V gene: TRBV6-5
clone size: -

CDR3 DNA: TGTGCCAGCAGCTTAGATTTATCGGGGGGCCGGTCCAAAAACATTCAGTACTTC
CDR3 protein: CASSLDLSGGRSKNIQYF
D gene: -
J gene: TRBJ2-4
V gene: TRBV11-3
clone size: -

CDR3 DNA: TGTGCCAGCAGTTATAAAGGGTGGACCTATGGCTACACCTTC
CDR3 protein: CASSYKGWTYGYTF
D gene: -
J gene: TRBJ1-2
V gene: TRBV27
clone size: -

CDR3 DNA: TGTGCCAGCAGCCTGGGGCTAGTGAACACTGAAGCTTTCTTT
CDR3 protein: CASSLGLVNTEAFF
D gene: -
J gene: TRBJ1-1
V gene: TRBV6-1
clone size: -